Sequencing of this TCR beta chain was carried out in a study of blood T cells in healthy people across ages (dated by TCRdb to 2014 to 2015). About the investigation overall: In model experiments, roughly one uniquely barcoded TCR beta cDNA molecule per two T cells was captured by template switching. Age-related changes in TCR beta repertoire diversity were measured in the study by deep sequencing normalized with unique cDNA molecular identifiers. Donors were grouped into four age groups: young (average 16 years), middle-aged (under 40), aged (roughly 67) and long-lived (about 82). To avoid experimental bias, donors of different ages were spread randomly across the sequencing lanes. For two donors (one aged 18 to 30 and one aged 80 or older), the study analyzed two additional independent replicas of 1 million unique cDNA reads from the same blood draw.

General conclusions and limits of the study: Conclusive comparison of naive and antigen-experienced compartments was prevented by the profiling of bulk unsorted PBMCs. Estimates of total diversity based on one million sequenced T cells were considered lower bounds and underestimates. There was a strong correlation between observed TCR beta diversity and the percentage of naive T cells measured by flow cytometry. Compared with the aged group, the long-lived group had more naive CD4+ T cells, fewer expanded clones and increased TCR diversity, suggesting age selection. Because the CMV infection status of the donors was unknown, age-related changes in expanded clonotypes may potentially have been confounded. Observed TCR beta diversity per million T cells fell roughly linearly with age, and a significant reduction was already apparent by age around 40.

As regards this clonotype: Its antigen has not been determined. Base qualities are not recorded, but no much larger clone differs from it by a single base.

Donors were roughly 40 systemically healthy Caucasian individuals from Russia aged roughly 6 to 100 years. Around 9.7 milliliters of peripheral blood were collected from each donor into EDTA-treated Vacutainer tubes. Ficoll-Paque density-gradient centrifugation was used to isolate PBMCs, with at least 7 million per sample. Trizol reagent was used to extract total RNA from PBMCs, with at least 6 micrograms per sample. The percentages of naive CD45RAhigh/CD27high T cells were determined by flow cytometry on a PBMC aliquot from every donor. Measured from the cysteine to the phenylalanine, the CDR3 is 15 residues long. Only the CDR3 part of the read is kept: 45 bases, read in frame from the first base. Looking up the germline V gene yields CDR1 SGHRS and CDR2 YFSETQ. The germline V end is reduced by 6 bases and the J end by 4 bases; junction bases left unmatched: 9. Library construction relied on 5' RACE. These reads were obtained on an Illumina HiSeq 2500. A second PCR of roughly 7 to 11 cycles was performed with a sample-barcoded 5' primer and a J-beta primer mix. A template-switch 5' adaptor carrying 12 random nucleotides introduced a unique molecular identifier onto each TCR beta cDNA molecule. Each sample yielded at least 2.5 million CDR3-containing paired-end reads. First-strand cDNA synthesis was performed from all RNA using the Mint cDNA synthesis kit, with priming by a TRBC-specific oligonucleotide. After uracil-DNA glycosylase treatment, a first 18-cycle PCR used universal primers M1SS and BC2_uni_R on all cDNA. Concerning the study's data processing: For normalization, 1 million high-quality reads were randomly selected from each sample, with every read carrying a distinct molecular identifier. Reads sharing molecular identifiers were discarded rather than binned into consensus sequences. MiTCR, with a Q25 quality threshold and the strictest error-elimination algorithm, was used for CDR3 identification, clonotype clustering and error correction. A nonparametric unseen species model with Euler transformation was used to estimate a lower bound on total TCR beta diversity. TCRdb reprocessing: public reads trimmed at Q25 with fastp, clones called with MiXCR, in-frame beta chains kept. Rows matching on CDR3 protein sequence are summarized as one entry with the most common DNA and genes. It is TCRdb's table, rather than the study itself, that gives the V and J calls and clone size. The sample data list 1,300,000 or so distinct CDR3 sequences, and almost 60% of these were observed just once. Under 8.5% of the sample belongs to the ten largest clones.

Sequenced material: blood. The rearranged segments are TRBV5-1 and TRBJ2-1; 8 junctional bases match TRBD2. The TCR sequence derives from a man younger than 35 in good health. The bases read TGCGCCAGCACCCCGGGACTAGGAAATTACAATGAGCAGTTCTTC. Its protein product is CASTPGLGNYNEQFF.